This T cell receptor (beta chain) was sequenced for a study of T cell changes during pregnancy in multiple sclerosis (dated by TCRdb to the late 2010s). About the full investigation: In women with multiple sclerosis, the researchers looked at how the T cell repertoire shifted as pregnancy progressed.

In the case of this clone: What this receptor recognizes is not known. Base qualities are not at hand, and no much larger clone is one base apart.

Library method: the immunoSEQ multiplex PCR assay. TCRdb provides this immuneACCESS table in a form limited to in-frame rearrangements. Some clones are lacking; in checked studies, under half of them reflect an unresolved V gene, and why the rest are absent is not known. This sample comprises tens of thousands of clones, almost 95% of them detected only once. 0.65% to 0.9% of the sample is held by the ten biggest clonotypes. CDR1 and CDR2 are read off the germline V gene (reference sequence) as SSHAT and FNYEAQ. Spanning cysteine to phenylalanine, the CDR3 consists of 13 amino acids. This entry keeps only the CDR3 DNA: 39 bases, framed from base 1. Cut back by 1 base and 4 bases, the V and J ends lie 7 bases apart.

The input for sequencing was peripheral blood, taken in the first trimester of pregnancy. This receptor was obtained from a female donor with multiple sclerosis, enrolled in a pregnancy study. The V and J genes are TRBV7-7 and TRBJ2-5; the D gene is unclear. The CDR3 reads CASSLVAIETQYF. The nucleotide sequence reads TGTGCCAGCAGCTTAGTAGCCATAGAGACCCAGTACTTC.